This T cell receptor beta chain originates from a study of cytomegalovirus exposure and HLA in healthy donors. The CDR3 length is 14 residues. The germline gives CDR1 PRHDT, CDR2 FYEKMQ (reference sequence). V lost 5 bases and J lost 2, with 10 bases in between. Sequencing was performed with immunoSEQ multiplex PCR; in TCRdb, only in-frame clones are kept and a portion is missing. The table includes 220,000 or so clones, approximately 82% detected once. The origin of this receptor is a woman aged 18-29 years in good health and CMV-seronegative. Sequencing used PBMCs. J is TRBJ1-3 and V is TRBV13; no firm D call. CDR3 sequence (DNA): TGTGCCAGCAGCAACTCGAAAGCTGGAAACACCATATATTTT. Amino acid sequence: CASSNSKAGNTIYF.